This passage covers 3 T cell receptor beta chains from one sample sequenced in a study of T cells in narcolepsy. Only in-frame clones appear in the TCRdb table, and some are missing; sequencing was by immunoSEQ multiplex PCR. Here the sample spans about 32,000 clones, around 79% being singletons. The sample comprised CD45RA- memory CD4+ T cells from PBMCs. The receptor set was obtained from a human donor with narcolepsy.

V usage is TRBV11-2 and J usage is TRBJ2-1; D gene uncertain. V lost 5 bases to trimming and J lost 10 bases, with 21 bases between them. The CDR3 has 15 residues. Germline CDR1 reads SGHAT; CDR2 reads FQNNGV. CDR3 in DNA: TGTGCCAGCAGCCCCGGCCTGGGCGACACAACCGAGCAGTTCTTC. Protein product: CASSPGLGDTTEQFF. Filled out from reference TRBV11-2 and TRBJ2-1, the complete variable domain reads EAGVAQSPRYKIIEKRQSVAFWCNPISGHATLYWYQQILGQGPKLLIQFQNNGVVDDSQLPKDRFSAERLKGVDSTLKIQPAKLEDSAVYLCASSPGLGDTTEQFFGPGTRLTVL.

This rearrangement joins TRBV5-4 to TRBJ2-7; tentative D call: TRBD1 (6 bases). The germline gives CDR1 SGHNT, CDR2 YYREEE (reference sequence). This CDR3 is built from 13 residues. Trimming pared 4 bases from V and 1 base from J, leaving 9 bases between. CDR3 residues: CASSTGQSYEQYF. For the CDR3, the DNA is TGTGCCAGCAGCACGGGACAATCCTACGAGCAGTACTTC.

The gene calls are TRBV2 and TRBJ2-5, with 7 bases that match TRBD2. V shed 4 bases, J shed 4 bases, and the junction held 6 bases outside the gene matches. Per germline, CDR1 SNHLY and CDR2 FYNNEI. This CDR3 spans 14 amino acids. CDR3 loop: CASSASGLGETQYF. The CDR3 nucleotides are TGTGCCAGCAGTGCTAGCGGATTAGGAGAGACCCAGTACTTC.